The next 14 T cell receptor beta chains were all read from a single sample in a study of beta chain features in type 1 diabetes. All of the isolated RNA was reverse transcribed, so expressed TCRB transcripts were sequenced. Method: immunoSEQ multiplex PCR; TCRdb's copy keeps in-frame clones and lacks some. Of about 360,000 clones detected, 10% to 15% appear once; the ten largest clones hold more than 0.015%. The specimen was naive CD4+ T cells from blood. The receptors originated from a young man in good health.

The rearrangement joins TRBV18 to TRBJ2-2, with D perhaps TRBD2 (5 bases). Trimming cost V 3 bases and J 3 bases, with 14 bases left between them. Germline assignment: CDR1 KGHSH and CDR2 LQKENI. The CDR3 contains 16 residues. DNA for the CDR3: TGTGCCAGCTCACCGGGTGGGCAGGACTACACCGGGGAGCTGTTTTTT. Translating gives CASSPGGQDYTGELFF.

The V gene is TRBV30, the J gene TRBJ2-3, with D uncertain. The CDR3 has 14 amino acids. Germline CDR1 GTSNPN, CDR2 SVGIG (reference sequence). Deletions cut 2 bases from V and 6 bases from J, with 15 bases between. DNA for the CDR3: TGTGCCTGGAGTACGAAGCGAGGTATGGATACGCAGTATTTT. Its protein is CAWSTKRGMDTQYF.

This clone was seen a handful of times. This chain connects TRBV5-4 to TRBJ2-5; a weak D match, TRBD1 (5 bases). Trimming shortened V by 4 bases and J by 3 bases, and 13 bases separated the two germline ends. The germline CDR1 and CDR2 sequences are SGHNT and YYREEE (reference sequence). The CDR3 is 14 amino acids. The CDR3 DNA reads TGTGCCAGCAGCCAAGCTGTAGGGGAAGAGACCCAGTACTTC. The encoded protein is CASSQAVGEETQYF.

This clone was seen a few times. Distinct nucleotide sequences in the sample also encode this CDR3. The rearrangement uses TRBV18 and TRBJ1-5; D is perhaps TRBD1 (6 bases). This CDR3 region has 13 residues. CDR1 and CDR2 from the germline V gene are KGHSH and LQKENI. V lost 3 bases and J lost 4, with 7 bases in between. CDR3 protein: CASSPTGNQPQHF. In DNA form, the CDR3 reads TGTGCCAGCTCACCCACAGGGAATCAGCCCCAGCATTTT. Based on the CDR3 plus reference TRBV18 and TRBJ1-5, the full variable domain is NAGVMQNPRHLVRRRGQEARLRCSPMKGHSHVYWYRQLPEEGLKFMVYLQKENIIDESGMPKERFSAEFPKEGPSILRIQQVVRGDSAAYFCASSPTGNQPQHFGDGTRLSIL.

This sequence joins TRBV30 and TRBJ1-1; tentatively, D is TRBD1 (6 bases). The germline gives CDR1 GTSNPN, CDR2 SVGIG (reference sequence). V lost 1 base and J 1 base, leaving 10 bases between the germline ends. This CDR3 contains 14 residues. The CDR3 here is CAWSADRTNTEAFF. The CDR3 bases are TGTGCCTGGAGTGCTGACAGGACGAACACTGAAGCTTTCTTT.

CDR3: CSVGRQPSYGYTF. In DNA, the CDR3 is TGCAGCGTTGGACGACAGCCCAGCTATGGCTACACCTTC. The chain combines TRBV29-1 with TRBJ1-2; maybe TRBD1 (5 bases). This CDR3 has 13 amino acids. Germline CDR1 reads SQVTM; CDR2 reads ANQGSEA. Deletions cut 4 bases from V and 4 bases from J, with 13 bases between.

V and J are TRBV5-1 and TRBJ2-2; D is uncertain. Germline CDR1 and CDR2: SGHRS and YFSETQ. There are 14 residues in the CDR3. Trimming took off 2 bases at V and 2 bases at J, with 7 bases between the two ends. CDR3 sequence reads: CASSFERNTGELFF. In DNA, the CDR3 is TGCGCCAGCAGCTTCGAGAGAAACACCGGGGAGCTGTTTTTT.

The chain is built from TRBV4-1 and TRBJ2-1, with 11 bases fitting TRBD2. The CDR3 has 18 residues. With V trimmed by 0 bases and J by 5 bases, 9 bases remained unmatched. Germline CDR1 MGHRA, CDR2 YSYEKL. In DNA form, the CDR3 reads TGCGCCAGCAGCCAAGACCGACTAGCGGGATCAGGGCACAATGAGCAGTTCTTC. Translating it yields CASSQDRLAGSGHNEQFF.

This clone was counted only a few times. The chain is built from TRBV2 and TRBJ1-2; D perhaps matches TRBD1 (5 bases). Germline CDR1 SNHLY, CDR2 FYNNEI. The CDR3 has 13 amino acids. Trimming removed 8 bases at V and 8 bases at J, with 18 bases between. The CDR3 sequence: CASSSTGLDGYTF. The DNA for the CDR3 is TGTGCCAGCTCAAGCACAGGTTTGGACGGCTACACCTTC. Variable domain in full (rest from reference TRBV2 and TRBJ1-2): EPEVTQTPSHQVTQMGQEVILRCVPISNHLYFYWYRQILGQKVEFLVSFYNNEISEKSEIFDDQFSVERPDGSNFTLKIRSTKLEDSAMYFCASSSTGLDGYTFGSGTRLTVV.

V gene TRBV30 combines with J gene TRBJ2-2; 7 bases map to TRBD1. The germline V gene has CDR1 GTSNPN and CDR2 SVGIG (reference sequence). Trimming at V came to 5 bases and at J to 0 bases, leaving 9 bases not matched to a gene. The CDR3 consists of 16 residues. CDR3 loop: CAWGPLTGPNTGELFF. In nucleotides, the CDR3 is TGTGCCTGGGGCCCCCTGACAGGGCCGAACACCGGGGAGCTGTTTTTT.

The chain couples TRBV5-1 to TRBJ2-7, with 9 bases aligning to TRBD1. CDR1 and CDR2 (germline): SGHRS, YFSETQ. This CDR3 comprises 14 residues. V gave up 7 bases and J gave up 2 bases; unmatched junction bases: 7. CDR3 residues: CASGGGQGPYEQYF. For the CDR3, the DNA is TGCGCCAGCGGGGGGGGACAGGGCCCCTACGAGCAGTACTTC.

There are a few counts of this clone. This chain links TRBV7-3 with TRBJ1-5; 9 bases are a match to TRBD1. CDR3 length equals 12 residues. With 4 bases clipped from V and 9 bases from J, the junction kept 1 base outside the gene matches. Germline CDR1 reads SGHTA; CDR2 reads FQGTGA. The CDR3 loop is CASSSTGGPQHF. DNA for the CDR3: TGTGCCAGCAGCTCGACAGGGGGGCCCCAGCATTTT. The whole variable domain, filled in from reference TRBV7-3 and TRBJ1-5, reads GAGVSQTPSNKVTEKGKYVELRCDPISGHTALYWYRQSLGQGPEFLIYFQGTGAADDSGLPNDRFFAVRPEGSVSTLKIQRTERGDSAVYLCASSSTGGPQHFGDGTRLSIL.

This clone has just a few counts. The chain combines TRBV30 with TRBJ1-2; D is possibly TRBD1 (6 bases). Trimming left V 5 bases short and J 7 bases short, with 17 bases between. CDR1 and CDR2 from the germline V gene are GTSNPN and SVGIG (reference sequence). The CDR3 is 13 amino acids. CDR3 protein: CAWVLQGSLGYTF. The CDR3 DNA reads TGTGCCTGGGTATTACAGGGTTCTCTTGGCTACACCTTC.

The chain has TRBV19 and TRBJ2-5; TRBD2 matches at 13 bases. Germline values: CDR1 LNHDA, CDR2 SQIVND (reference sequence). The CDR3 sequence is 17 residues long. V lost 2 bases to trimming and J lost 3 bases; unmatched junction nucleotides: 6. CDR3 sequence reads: CASSIWTSGSTKETQYF. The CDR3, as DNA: TGTGCCAGTAGTATATGGACTAGCGGGAGTACGAAAGAGACCCAGTACTTC.